The next 2 T cell receptor beta chains were all read from a single sample in a study of CD8 T cells in Susac syndrome. When the RNA was reverse transcribed, random hexamers were used with an input of about 0.5 to 1 ug. Via MiXCR, TCRdb re-called the immunoSEQ multiplex PCR reads, giving one row per CDR3 protein. The sample has about 120,000 distinct CDR3 sequences, about nine tenths seen once. Sequencing input: CD4+ T cells from PBMCs. These receptors all come from a human donor in good health.

The genes are TRBV11-1 and TRBJ2-1; a weak D match, TRBD1 (5 bases). The germline V and J ends were trimmed by 0 bases and 7 bases, with 10 bases remaining between them. The CDR3 loop spans 14 amino acids. CDR1 and CDR2 from the germline V gene are SGHAT and FQDESV (reference sequence). The CDR3 DNA reads as TGTGCCAGCAGCTTAGCCAGGGTATGGAATGAGCAGTTCTTC. It is translated as CASSLARVWNEQFF.

This sequence joins TRBV3-1 and TRBJ1-5; tentatively, D is TRBD1 (5 bases). This CDR3 is 13 amino acids long. V was shortened by 4 bases and J by 5 bases, with 9 bases between the two germline ends. Germline V gene sequence: CDR1 LGHDT, CDR2 YNNKEL (reference sequence). The CDR3 nucleotides are TGTGCCAGCAGCCTTTCCAGGGATCAGCCCCAGCATTTT. Translated: CASSLSRDQPQHF.